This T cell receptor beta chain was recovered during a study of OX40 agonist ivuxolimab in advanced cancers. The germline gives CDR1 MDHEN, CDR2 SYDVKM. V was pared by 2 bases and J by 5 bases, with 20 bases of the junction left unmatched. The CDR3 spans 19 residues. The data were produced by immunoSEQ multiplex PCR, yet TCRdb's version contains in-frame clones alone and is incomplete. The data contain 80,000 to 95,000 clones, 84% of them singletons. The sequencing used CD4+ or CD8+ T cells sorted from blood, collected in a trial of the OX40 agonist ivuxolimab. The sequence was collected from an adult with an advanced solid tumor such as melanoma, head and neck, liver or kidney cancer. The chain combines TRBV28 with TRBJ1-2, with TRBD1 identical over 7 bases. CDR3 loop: CASSLIVLSRDSPLYGYTF. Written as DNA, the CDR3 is TGTGCCAGCAGTTTAATCGTTTTATCAAGGGACAGCCCCTTATATGGCTACACCTTC.